Each of the 11 T cell receptor beta chains below was sequenced from the same sample in a study of cytomegalovirus exposure and HLA in healthy donors. The PCR had 60 Vbeta and 13 Jbeta primers. The repertoire was sequenced with immunoSEQ multiplex PCR; TCRdb's copy has only in-frame clones and lacks some. The sample holds about 130,000 clones, approximately 83% seen once. Sample: PBMCs. These receptors all come from a girl between 2 and 10 years old in good health and CMV-seronegative.

This clone was observed a single time. The chain uses TRBV5-4 and TRBJ2-2; D unclear. This CDR3 contains 12 residues. From germline, CDR1 is SGHNT and CDR2 YYREEE (reference sequence). The V and J ends lost 3 bases and 5 bases respectively, with 5 bases between them. The CDR3 here is CASSSYTGELFF. CDR3 DNA sequence: TGTGCCAGCAGCTCCTATACCGGGGAGCTGTTTTTT.

The chain carries TRBV11-2 and TRBJ2-5; 10 bases align to TRBD1. Germline V lookup: CDR1 SGHAT, CDR2 FQNNGV. The CDR3 consists of 16 residues. Trimming at V came to 6 bases and at J to 3 bases, leaving 10 bases not matched to a gene. CDR3 region: CASSSRSGTGEETQYF. In DNA form, the CDR3 reads TGTGCCAGCAGTTCCCGCTCAGGGACAGGGGAAGAGACCCAGTACTTC.

V usage is TRBV28 and J usage is TRBJ1-1; 8 bases line up with TRBD1. There are 12 residues in the CDR3. The germline CDR1 and CDR2 sequences are MDHEN and SYDVKM. V gave up 3 bases and J gave up 7 bases; unmatched junction bases: 1. CDR3 DNA: TGTGCCAGCAGTTTCGGACAGGGTGAAGCTTTCTTT. Protein: CASSFGQGEAFF.

V usage is TRBV11-2 and J usage is TRBJ1-1; D is uncertain. CDR1 and CDR2 from the germline V gene are SGHAT and FQNNGV. V lost 2 bases, J lost 1 base, and 11 bases lay in between. The CDR3 is 15 amino acids. The CDR3 region has the DNA TGTGCCAGCAGCTTAAGTATAATCAGGAACACTGAAGCTTTCTTT. Amino acid sequence: CASSLSIIRNTEAFF.

CDR3 sequence: CASSETSGPNEQFF. Here the CDR3 DNA reads TGTGCCAGCAGTGAAACTAGCGGACCCAATGAGCAGTTCTTC. This chain uses TRBV6-4 with TRBJ2-1, with 8 nucleotides matching TRBD2. Per the germline V gene, CDR1 is MRHNA and CDR2 is SNTAGT. The CDR3 extends over 14 amino acids. Losses at the gene ends were 3 bases for V and 6 bases for J; bases not matched to a gene: 4.

The gene calls are TRBV6-6 and TRBJ2-2; weak D call: TRBD2 (5 bases). V dropped 0 bases and J dropped 7 bases, with 15 bases sitting between them. The germline V gene has CDR1 MNHNY and CDR2 SVGAGI (reference sequence). CDR3 length equals 16 residues. The CDR3 nucleotides are TGTGCCAGCAGTTACTCGATGGCGGGCGGAGTCGGGGAGCTGTTTTTT. Protein: CASSYSMAGGVGELFF.

The chain employs TRBV19 and TRBJ1-6; TRBD1 matches at 8 bases. This CDR3 comprises 16 residues. CDR1 LNHDA and CDR2 SQIVND come from the germline V gene (reference sequence). J gave up 8 bases and V 6 bases, and 12 bases lay outside the gene matches. In DNA form, the CDR3 reads TGTGCCAGTAGAAACCCCGGACAGGGAGAGTATTCACCCCTCCACTTT. Amino acid sequence: CASRNPGQGEYSPLHF.

In this sample, this clone turned up a few times. J is TRBJ2-7 and V is TRBV5-8, with D unclear. The V gene lost 1 base and the J gene lost 3 bases, with 5 bases spanning the gap. Germline values: CDR1 SGHTS, CDR2 YDEGEE. The CDR3 sequence is 12 residues long. Here the CDR3 reads CASSLTGYEQYF. CDR3 nucleotides: TGTGCCAGCAGCTTGACGGGCTACGAGCAGTACTTC.

This clone came up once. The J gene is TRBJ2-7, the V gene TRBV19; 8 bases align to TRBD1. CDR1 is LNHDA, CDR2 SQIVND, per germline (reference sequence). There are 14 residues in the CDR3. The trim removed 5 bases at V and 0 bases at J, leaving 3 bases unmatched. This CDR3 reads CASSRTGSSYEQYF. In DNA, the CDR3 is TGTGCCAGTAGTCGGACAGGGTCCTCCTACGAGCAGTACTTC.

The chain combines TRBV7-9 with TRBJ2-5; tentative D call: TRBD2 (5 bases). Germline lookup yields CDR1 SEHNR and CDR2 FQNEAQ (reference sequence). The germline V and J ends were trimmed by 5 bases and 1 base, with 14 bases remaining between them. This CDR3 region has 15 residues. CDR3 coding DNA: TGTGCCAGCAGCCCCCGCTGGAGCGGCCAAGAGACCCAGTACTTC. Translation: CASSPRWSGQETQYF.

The genes are TRBV14 and TRBJ1-1; D is ambiguous. CDR3 size: 14 residues. Germline V gene lookup returns CDR1 SGHDN and CDR2 FVKESK. The V end lost 4 bases, the J end lost 10 bases, and 19 bases lay between the germline ends. CDR3 amino acids: CASSPPGNPRIAFF. In DNA, the CDR3 is TGTGCCAGCAGCCCACCTGGCAACCCTAGGATAGCTTTCTTT.